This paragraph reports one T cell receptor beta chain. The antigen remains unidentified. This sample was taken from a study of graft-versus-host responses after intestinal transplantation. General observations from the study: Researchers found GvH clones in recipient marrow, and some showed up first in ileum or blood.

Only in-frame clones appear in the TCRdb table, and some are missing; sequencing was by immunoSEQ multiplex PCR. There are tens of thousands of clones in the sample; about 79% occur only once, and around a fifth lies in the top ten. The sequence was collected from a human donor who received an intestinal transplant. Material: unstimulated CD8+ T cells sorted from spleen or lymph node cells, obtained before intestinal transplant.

The CDR3 region has the DNA TGTGCCAGCTCACGCGACAGCAGCTCCTACAATGAGCAGTTCTTC. Translation gives CASSRDSSSYNEQFF. This sequence joins TRBV18 and TRBJ2-1, with a tentative D call TRBD1 (5 bases). This CDR3 has 15 residues. Germline V gene sequence: CDR1 KGHSH, CDR2 LQKENI. V lost 4 bases to trimming and J lost 0 bases, with 10 bases between them.